This T cell receptor (beta chain) was observed in a study of T cell responses to AZD1222 COVID-19 vaccine. V shed 1 base and J 7 bases; nucleotides not matched to a gene: 1. Germline-derived CDR1 and CDR2 are GTSNPN and SVGIG (reference sequence). The length of the CDR3 is 13 residues. This clone was seen once. What it recognizes is unknown. Libraries were prepared by immunoSEQ multiplex PCR; TCRdb keeps only in-frame clonotypes and omits some of them. The sample consists of about 120,000 clones, more than 85% of them appearing once. General observations from the study: No day 14 peak samples; only post-peak repertoires were characterized.

V is TRBV30 and J is TRBJ1-6; 7 nucleotides line up with TRBD1. Here the sequenced sample was peripheral blood, taken on day 0 of AZD1222 vaccination. This clonotype was obtained from an adult in good health. CDR3 bases: TGTGCCTGGAGTGAAGGGGGCAATTCACCCCTCCACTTT. Encoded protein: CAWSEGGNSPLHF.